This entry lists 7 T cell receptor beta chains sequenced from one sample in a study of identical twins. Each CDR3 protein gets one entry after TCRdb re-called the 5' RACE reads with MiXCR. The repertoire consists of hundreds of thousands of distinct CDR3 sequences, with approximately 13% occurring once and the leading ten covering roughly 7%. In addition, the sample was reused for a study of yellow fever vaccine responses in identical twins.

Sequenced material: CD8+ T cells sorted from blood. The receptors originated from a woman aged 18-29 years in good health.

V is TRBV5-1 and J is TRBJ2-5; a possible D gene is TRBD1 (5 bases). Looked up from germline, CDR1 is SGHRS and CDR2 is YFSETQ. This CDR3 contains 15 residues. V lost 2 bases to trimming and J lost 1 base, with 12 bases between them. CDR3 sequence (DNA): TGCGCCAGCAGCTTAAGGACAAGAGTCCAAGAGACCCAGTACTTC. Protein: CASSLRTRVQETQYF.

This clonotype was counted only a few times. The J gene is TRBJ2-7, the V gene TRBV5-1; 10 bases match TRBD2. The V gene's germline CDR1 is SGHRS and CDR2 YFSETQ. The J segment lost 3 bases and the V segment lost 4 bases, leaving 4 bases of the junction unmatched. There are 14 residues in the CDR3. The CDR3 DNA is TGCGCCAGCAGCCCAGGGACTAGCGACTACGAGCAGTACGTC. Protein sequence: CASSPGTSDYEQYV.

This clonotype was seen repeatedly, ten times or more. The rearrangement uses TRBV5-1 and TRBJ1-1; maybe TRBD1 (5 bases). V lost 0 bases, J lost 2 bases, and 11 bases lay in between. The germline CDR1 and CDR2 sequences are SGHRS and YFSETQ. The CDR3 is 15 residues long. CDR3 DNA sequence: TGCGCCAGCAGCTTGGATCCGGGGGGAAACACTGAAGCTTTCTTT. This gives the protein CASSLDPGGNTEAFF.

There are a few counts of this clonotype. V gene TRBV12-3 or TRBV12-4 combines with J gene TRBJ2-3, with D tentatively TRBD1 (7 bases). The CDR3 has 15 residues. V lost 3 bases and J lost 6, with 16 bases in between. The CDR3 DNA reads TGTGCCAGCAGTTTCCGGGGCAGGGGGGCGGATACGCAGTATTTT. It encodes CASSFRGRGADTQYF.

V and J are TRBV11-3 and TRBJ2-7; weak D call: TRBD1 (6 bases). Trimming pared 5 bases from V and 4 bases from J, leaving 18 bases between. CDR3 length: 15 amino acids. Germline V lookup: CDR1 SGHNT, CDR2 YENEEA. The CDR3 sequence: CASSEKQGTLYEQYF. The CDR3 bases are TGTGCCAGCAGCGAAAAACAGGGTACACTGTACGAGCAGTACTTC.

This clonotype was observed at least ten times. V is TRBV9 and J is TRBJ2-3, with 7 bases that match TRBD1. The CDR3 covers 16 residues. Germline-derived CDR1 and CDR2 are SGDLS and YYNGEE. The junction had 15 bases not matched to a gene; V was cut back by 4 bases and J by 7 bases. This CDR3 reads CASSRGLYPTGNTQYF. The DNA for the CDR3 is TGTGCCAGCAGCAGGGGGCTATACCCCACAGGCAATACGCAGTATTTT. The entire variable domain, with the rest obtained from reference TRBV9 and TRBJ2-3, is as follows: DSGVTQTPKHLITATGQRVTLRCSPRSGDLSVYWYQQSLDQGLQFLIQYYNGEERAKGNILERFSAQQFPDLHSELNLSSLELGDSALYFCASSRGLYPTGNTQYFGPGTRLTVL.

The sample holds a few counts of this clonotype. The chain recombines TRBV6-1 with TRBJ1-1; a possible D gene is TRBD1 (5 bases). The V and J ends lost 2 bases and 1 base respectively, with 11 bases between them. The CDR3 extends over 15 amino acids. CDR1 MNHNS and CDR2 SASEGT come from the germline V gene. In DNA form, the CDR3 reads TGTGCCAGCAGTGAACTGGCAGGGTCGAACACTGAAGCTTTCTTT. Protein sequence: CASSELAGSNTEAFF.